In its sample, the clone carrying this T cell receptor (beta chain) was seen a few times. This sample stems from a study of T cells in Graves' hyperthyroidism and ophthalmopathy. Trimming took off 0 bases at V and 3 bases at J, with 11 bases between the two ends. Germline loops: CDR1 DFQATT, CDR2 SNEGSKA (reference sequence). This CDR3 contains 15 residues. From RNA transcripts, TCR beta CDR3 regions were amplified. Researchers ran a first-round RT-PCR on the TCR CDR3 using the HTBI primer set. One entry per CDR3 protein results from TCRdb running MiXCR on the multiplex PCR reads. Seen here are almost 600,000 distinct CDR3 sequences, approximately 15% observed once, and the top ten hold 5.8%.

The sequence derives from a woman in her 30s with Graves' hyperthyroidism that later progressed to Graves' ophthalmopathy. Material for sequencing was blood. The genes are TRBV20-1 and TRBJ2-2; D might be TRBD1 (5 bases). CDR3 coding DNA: TGCAGTGCTAGAGATAGTCAGGGTTACACCGGGGAGCTGTTTTTT. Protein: CSARDSQGYTGELFF.